The following is a T cell receptor (beta chain) sequence with its context. Original processing methods: The assay estimated nucleated cells by amplifying reference gene primers. Here immunoSEQ multiplex PCR was the method, and the copy in TCRdb shows in-frame clones only, minus some. V and J calls plus clone size are reproduced from that table; the DNA served to infer D and trimming. The sample shows around 330,000 clones, around nine tenths of them seen only once. These data originate in a study of blood T cell repertoires in COVID-19. Study at large: Acute-phase and convalescent COVID-19 samples originated in the United States, Italy and Spain. PBMCs, B-cell-depleted T cells, or T cells were the source of the cDNA or gDNA that made up the material.

The germline V gene has CDR1 SGDLS and CDR2 YYNGEE. Losses at the gene ends were 4 bases for V and 3 bases for J; bases not matched to a gene: 13. This CDR3 contains 16 residues. The chain uses TRBV9 and TRBJ2-7; 7 nucleotides line up with TRBD2. The clonotype comes from a woman in her fifties or sixties with active or convalescent COVID-19. The sample was peripheral blood. The CDR3: CASSSRDGLADYEQYF. In DNA form, the CDR3 reads TGTGCCAGCAGCTCCCGAGATGGGCTAGCGGACTACGAGCAGTACTTC.